Presented here are 20 T cell receptor beta chains from one specimen sequenced in a study of regulatory T cells in long-lasting Graves disease. Time point defined: newly diagnosed GD, antithyroid drugs for less than 3 months. PBMC-derived RNA was used for the TCR library. For TCR beta, libraries came from iRepertoire HTBI primers and Arm-PCR of CDR3 regions. TCRdb called the multiplex PCR reads again in MiXCR, with one record for every CDR3 protein. The sample has 550,000 to 650,000 distinct CDR3 sequences; roughly 16% are singletons. The sample also formed part of further work on T cells in Graves' hyperthyroidism and ophthalmopathy.

The sample consisted of peripheral blood mononuclear cells (PBMCs), taken at new diagnosis, from a patient treated with antithyroid drugs. Source of these receptors: a man younger than 35 with Graves disease.

The sample holds many counts of this clonotype. The chain links TRBV10-1 to TRBJ2-7; D gene uncertain. V was clipped by 4 bases and J by 5 bases, with 12 bases between them. The CDR3 is 13 residues long. In germline, CDR1 is WNHNN, CDR2 SYGVQD (reference sequence). The CDR3 nucleotides are TGCGCCAGCAGTGCCAGGATACTCGACGAGCAGTACTTC. Translated, it gives CASSARILDEQYF.

This clonotype was recorded many times. V is TRBV20-1 and J is TRBJ2-1; TRBD2 aligns across 9 bases. The germline V gene has CDR1 DFQATT and CDR2 SNEGSKA (reference sequence). There are 16 residues in the CDR3. V was clipped by 3 bases and J by 3 bases; unmatched bases: 9. CDR3 sequence (DNA): TGCAGTGCTAGGGGGGCGGGAGGGCCCTTCTACAATGAGCAGTTCTTC. The encoded protein is CSARGAGGPFYNEQFF.

This clonotype was detected many times. The CDR3 nucleotides read TGTGCCAGCAGTACCGGGACTAGCGGGAGTACGGGAGAGACCCAGTACTTC. It codes for CASSTGTSGSTGETQYF. The chain combines TRBV12-3 or TRBV12-4 with TRBJ2-5, with TRBD2 identical over 14 bases. The J segment lost 4 bases and the V segment lost 5 bases, leaving 9 bases of the junction unmatched. This CDR3 has 17 amino acids.

This clonotype was detected a few times. The chain joins TRBV5-1 to TRBJ2-3, with 15 bases identical to TRBD2. Unmatched junction bases numbered 14, after V lost 4 bases and J lost 5 bases. The CDR3 runs to 19 residues. Germline-derived CDR1 and CDR2 are SGHRS and YFSETQ. The CDR3 DNA reads as TGCGCCAGCAGCCGAAGGACTAGCGGGAGGGTCGGGGCCCAAGATACGCAGTATTTT. It encodes CASSRRTSGRVGAQDTQYF.

This clonotype was seen ten or more times. V and J are TRBV12-3 or TRBV12-4 and TRBJ2-2; D call uncertain. V lost 5 bases and J lost 6, with 16 bases in between. CDR3 size: 15 residues. The CDR3 sequence is CASSLRAPSSGELFF. The CDR3 DNA follows: TGTGCCAGCAGTCTCCGGGCTCCCTCGTCCGGGGAGCTGTTTTTT.

Many counts were recorded for this clonotype. The V call is TRBV7-3, the J call TRBJ2-3, with D possibly TRBD2 on 5 matching bases. Germline loops: CDR1 SGHTA, CDR2 FQGTGA. Trimming shortened V by 1 base and J by 2 bases, and 10 bases separated the two germline ends. CDR3 length: 15 amino acids. In nucleotides, the CDR3 is TGTGCCAGCAGCTTAATGGCAGCGGTCACAGATACGCAGTATTTT. It encodes CASSLMAAVTDTQYF.

The chain is built from TRBV7-9 and TRBJ1-3; the D is unclear. Germline V gives CDR1 SEHNR, CDR2 FQNEAQ (reference sequence). V shed 3 bases and J shed 0 bases, with 15 bases lying between them. The CDR3 length is 17 residues. The CDR3 region is CASSFPLGISSGNTIYF. CDR3 coding DNA: TGTGCCAGCAGCTTCCCCTTAGGGATCAGCTCTGGAAACACCATATATTTT.

The chain carries TRBV29-1 and TRBJ1-1, with no clear D. The V gene lost 3 bases and the J gene lost 4 bases, with 21 bases spanning the gap. This CDR3 has 16 amino acids. Germline V gene data show CDR1 as SQVTM and CDR2 as ANQGSEA. In DNA, the CDR3 is TGCAGCGTTGATGATCTGACGGTTAAGAAGGGCACTGAAGCTTTCTTT. It translates to CSVDDLTVKKGTEAFF.

This rearrangement joins TRBV29-1 to TRBJ1-1; 12 nucleotides match TRBD1. Germline CDR1 reads SQVTM; CDR2 reads ANQGSEA. CDR3 length equals 14 residues. Trimming removed 3 bases from V and 8 bases from J; junction bases left unmatched: 7. The CDR3 here is CSVDSGTGGWEAFF. CDR3 in DNA: TGCAGCGTTGATTCCGGGACAGGGGGCTGGGAAGCTTTCTTT.

This clonotype was recorded at least ten times. This chain uses TRBV5-1 with TRBJ2-3; TRBD1 or TRBD2 may be the D gene (6 bases each). Judging by the DNA end, TRBJ2-7 fits better; the J call may be wrong. This CDR3 spans 15 amino acids. Germline loops: CDR1 SGHRS, CDR2 YFSETQ. The CDR3 spells CASSLRGGGTYEQYF. The CDR3 region has the DNA TGCGCCAGCAGCTTGAGAGGGGGAGGCACCTACGAGCAGTACTTC.

Of note for this clonotype: The junction differs from germline at one of its ends, possibly a read error. This chain links TRBV5-1 with TRBJ1-1, with 7 bases lining up with TRBD1. This CDR3 is built from 14 residues. Germline CDR1 reads SGHRS; CDR2 reads YFSETQ. The CDR3 loop reads CASSLGGGAAEAFF. CDR3 in DNA: TGTGCCAGCAGCTTGGGAGGGGGCGCTGCGGAAGCTTTCTTT.

This clonotype was seen a few times. The chain is built from TRBV20-1 and TRBJ2-2, with 7 bases matching TRBD1. The V gene end was trimmed by 0 bases and the J gene end by 5 bases; junction bases not matched to a gene: 9. The CDR3 contains 16 residues. CDR1 is DFQATT and CDR2 is SNEGSKA in the germline V gene (reference sequence). CDR3 region: CSARERRQGRTGELFF. The CDR3 DNA reads as TGCAGTGCTAGAGAGAGAAGACAGGGCAGGACCGGGGAGCTGTTTTTT.

The CDR3 DNA follows: TGCAGTGCTAGTAGCGCCGAGCCACTCGAGCAGTACTTC. Translated: CSASSAEPLEQYF. The chain carries TRBV20-1 and TRBJ2-7; the D gene is possibly TRBD2 (5 bases). Trimming took 3 bases from V and 6 from J, leaving 15 bases between them. CDR1 is DFQATT and CDR2 is SNEGSKA in the germline V gene (reference sequence). This CDR3 has 13 residues.

The chain has TRBV11-2 and TRBJ2-7; 10 bases are a match to TRBD2. V lost 5 bases to trimming and J lost 7 bases; unmatched junction nucleotides: 11. The germline V gene encodes CDR1 SGHAT and CDR2 FQNNGV. The CDR3 sequence is 15 residues long. In nucleotides, the CDR3 is TGTGCCAGCAGCCGGACGCTAGCGGGAGTGAAGGAGCAGTACTTC. Its protein product is CASSRTLAGVKEQYF.

This clonotype has a handful of counts. The J gene is TRBJ2-3, the V gene TRBV15, with 10 bases identical to TRBD2. V gave up 0 bases and J gave up 2 bases; unmatched junction bases: 8. CDR1 and CDR2 from the germline V gene are LNHNV and YYDKDF (reference sequence). The CDR3 is made up of 18 amino acids. This CDR3 reads CATSRDFPSGGITDTQYF. The CDR3 DNA is TGTGCCACCAGCAGAGATTTCCCTAGCGGGGGTATCACAGATACGCAGTATTTT.

CDR3 bases: TGTGCCAGCAGTCATATCTTCGGGTCGAGCTCCTACGAGCAGTACTTC. Translating gives CASSHIFGSSSYEQYF. This chain connects TRBV6-4 to TRBJ2-7; D unresolved. The germline gives CDR1 MRHNA, CDR2 SNTAGT. CDR3 length equals 16 residues. The V gene lost 5 bases and the J gene lost 0 bases, with 17 bases spanning the gap.

V is TRBV20-1 and J is TRBJ2-1; the D gene is possibly TRBD2 (7 bases). Looked up from germline, CDR1 is DFQATT and CDR2 is SNEGSKA (reference sequence). This CDR3 has 15 residues. Trimming pared 6 bases from V and 2 bases from J, leaving 17 bases between. The CDR3 loop is CSAPRGDYPYNEQFF. DNA of the CDR3: TGCAGTGCCCCTAGGGGGGACTACCCCTACAATGAGCAGTTCTTC.

This clonotype was counted only a few times. The CDR3 bases are TGTGCCAGCAGCTTAGGGGGAGTGTTTGTCACTGAAGCTTTCTTT. It translates to CASSLGGVFVTEAFF. The V call is TRBV7-9, the J call TRBJ1-1; no clear D. Germline lookup yields CDR1 SEHNR and CDR2 FQNEAQ (reference sequence). V was clipped by 1 base and J by 4 bases, with 13 bases between them. The CDR3 consists of 15 residues.

The chain joins TRBV5-4 to TRBJ2-5; possible D gene TRBD1, 6 bases. Trimming removed 2 bases at V and 5 bases at J, with 19 bases between. The CDR3 extends over 16 amino acids. The germline gives CDR1 SGHNT, CDR2 YYREEE (reference sequence). The CDR3 here is CASSFGRGGNQETQYF. The CDR3 DNA reads TGTGCCAGCAGCTTTGGACGAGGGGGAAATCAGGAGACCCAGTACTTC.

The chain joins TRBV6-1 to TRBJ2-2; D is ambiguous. The ends were cut back, 2 bases at V and 6 bases at J, with 7 bases in the middle. The CDR3 spans 13 residues. CDR1 and CDR2 from the germline V gene are MNHNS and SASEGT. In DNA, the CDR3 is TGTGCCAGCAGTGAACGGTTGGCCGGGGAGCTGTTTTTT. It encodes CASSERLAGELFF.